A single sample is the source of the 17 T cell receptor beta chains below, sequenced in a study of T-cell reconstitution after alpha-beta-depleted transplantation in children. The library targeted TCRbeta and was prepared with unique molecular identifiers. Using its own MiXCR run on the PCR reads, TCRdb lists one record per CDR3 protein. The table lists roughly 340,000 distinct CDR3 sequences, roughly 17% of them singletons, with approximately 38% in the top ten. Sequencing was performed on PBMCs, mostly from graft donor cells, taken 360 days after TCRalphabeta/CD19-depleted stem cell transplant. These receptors were collected from a male patient between 2 and 15 years old who had a stem cell transplant for acute lymphoblastic leukemia, so the T cells may come from the graft donor.

The chain carries TRBV7-2 and TRBJ1-2; TRBD1 agrees at 9 bases. The CDR3 has 15 amino acids. Germline V CDR1 and CDR2: SGHTA, FQGNSA. J was trimmed by 4 bases and V by 0 bases; bases with no gene match: 3. The chain's CDR3 is CASSLALGQGYGYTF. CDR3 in DNA: TGTGCCAGCAGCTTAGCGTTGGGACAGGGCTATGGCTACACCTTC.

This clonotype has at least ten counts. The rearrangement uses TRBV4-1 and TRBJ1-6; 8 bases fit TRBD1. Germline assignment: CDR1 MGHRA and CDR2 YSYEKL. The CDR3 contains 17 residues. J gave up 10 bases and V 0 bases, and 11 bases lay outside the gene matches. CDR3 DNA sequence: TGCGCCAGCAGCCAAGAGAGGGGAGGACAGGGTCGGTCACCCCTCCACTTT. Its translation: CASSQERGGQGRSPLHF.

The chain has TRBV20-1 and TRBJ2-1; possibly TRBD1 or TRBD2 for D (5 bases each). The germline gives CDR1 DFQATT, CDR2 SNEGSKA (reference sequence). This CDR3 is 10 amino acids long. V lost 7 bases to trimming and J lost 12 bases, with 13 bases between them. The CDR3 region has the DNA TGCAGTGGAGGGGACGGGGCGCAGTTCTTC. Residues: CSGGDGAQFF.

This clonotype appeared a few times. For the CDR3, the DNA is TGCGCCAGCAGCTTGCGGAATACGCAGTATTTT. This translates into CASSLRNTQYF. The chain combines TRBV5-1 with TRBJ2-3; D gene uncertain. Per germline, CDR1 SGHRS and CDR2 YFSETQ. V lost 1 base and J 7 bases, leaving 4 bases between the germline ends. The CDR3 sequence is 11 residues long. Full variable domain (rest looked up from reference TRBV5-1 and TRBJ2-3): KAGVTQTPRYLIKTRGQQVTLSCSPISGHRSVSWYQQTPGQGLQFLFEYFSETQRNKGNFPGRFSGRQFSNSRSEMNVSTLELGDSALYLCASSLRNTQYFGPGTRLTVL.

In its sample, this clonotype was seen a few times. The chain uses TRBV4-1 and TRBJ2-1, with TRBD2 as a possible D gene (5 bases). Trimming cost V 2 bases and J 9 bases, with 17 bases left between them. Germline V gives CDR1 MGHRA, CDR2 YSYEKL. This CDR3 is built from 15 residues. The CDR3 DNA reads TGCGCCAGCAGCCAACTCCAAGGAGGCAAGGGTGAGCAGTTCTTC. Translating it yields CASSQLQGGKGEQFF.

In nucleotides, the CDR3 is TGCAGCGTTGAACTTCCCCGGCCGGACAACCAAGAGACCCAGTACTTC. Protein: CSVELPRPDNQETQYF. The chain combines TRBV29-1 with TRBJ2-5; TRBD1 might be the D (5 bases). V lost 2 bases to trimming and J lost 0 bases, with 16 bases between them. CDR1 SQVTM and CDR2 ANQGSEA come from the germline V gene. This CDR3 is 16 amino acids long. The full variable domain, with the rest looked up from reference TRBV29-1 and TRBJ2-5, is SAVISQKPSRDICQRGTSLTIQCQVDSQVTMMFWYRQQPGQSLTLIATANQGSEATYESGFVIDKFPISRPNLTFSTLTVSNMSPEDSSIYLCSVELPRPDNQETQYFGPGTRLLVL.

V is TRBV28 and J is TRBJ1-2; D gene ambiguous. V lost 3 bases, J lost 8 bases, and 13 bases lay in between. The CDR3 loop spans 13 amino acids. Germline-derived CDR1 and CDR2 are MDHEN and SYDVKM. DNA of the CDR3: TGTGCCAGCAGTTTCGCTGGGCGTCAGGGCTACACCTTC. This encodes CASSFAGRQGYTF.

The rearrangement joins TRBV28 to TRBJ2-1; 10 bases fit TRBD1. The V gene's germline CDR1 is MDHEN and CDR2 SYDVKM. The CDR3 totals 14 residues. V shed 5 bases, J shed 12 bases, and the junction held 10 bases outside the gene matches. CDR3 nucleotides: TGTGCCAGCAGTCGGGGACAGGGGAGTTGGGGGCAGTTCTTC. Translation gives CASSRGQGSWGQFF.

This clonotype was seen a handful of times. The rearrangement uses TRBV12-5 and TRBJ2-1; a possible D gene is TRBD1 (6 bases). V was trimmed by 0 bases and J by 2 bases, leaving 17 bases between them. Germline CDR1 is LGHNT and CDR2 is FRNRAP. This CDR3 comprises 18 residues. CDR3 DNA: TGTGCTAGTGGTTTGGTAAGAGGTGCAGGGGCAGCCTACAATGAGCAGTTCTTC. Its protein is CASGLVRGAGAAYNEQFF.

This clonotype appeared a few times. The V gene is TRBV27, the J gene TRBJ2-1; no reliable D call. Germline assignment: CDR1 MNHEY and CDR2 SMNVEV (reference sequence). Deletions cut 4 bases from V and 2 bases from J, with 9 bases between. This CDR3 spans 14 amino acids. The CDR3 is CASSSVGPYNEQFF. CDR3 coding DNA: TGTGCCAGCAGTTCCGTAGGGCCCTACAATGAGCAGTTCTTC.

This clonotype was recorded a few times. The genes are TRBV5-5 and TRBJ2-1, with 8 bases fitting TRBD2. Trimming cost V 4 bases and J 3 bases; bases outside gene matches: 12. CDR1 is SGHKS, CDR2 YYEKEE, per germline (reference sequence). This CDR3 contains 17 residues. The CDR3 region is CASSPITVAGGYNEQFF. The CDR3 DNA is TGTGCCAGCAGCCCCATCACGGTCGCGGGAGGCTACAATGAGCAGTTCTTC.

This clonotype was recorded at least ten times. This chain uses TRBV28 with TRBJ2-1; possibly TRBD1 for D (7 bases). V lost 4 bases, J lost 8 bases, and 18 bases lay in between. CDR1 and CDR2 from the germline V gene are MDHEN and SYDVKM. This CDR3 has 15 residues. The CDR3 DNA reads as TGTGCCAGCAGTTCCACATATCAGGGGGGAGATGAGCAGTTCTTC. Amino acids: CASSSTYQGGDEQFF.

V gene TRBV4-1 combines with J gene TRBJ2-7, with D tentatively TRBD1 (6 bases). From germline, CDR1 is MGHRA and CDR2 YSYEKL. Trimming stripped 4 bases from V and 3 bases from J, with 16 bases between. The CDR3 spans 15 residues. CDR3 protein: CASSRDKGLLYEQYF. CDR3 nucleotide sequence: TGCGCCAGCAGCCGGGACAAAGGATTACTCTACGAGCAGTACTTC.

The J gene is TRBJ2-2, the V gene TRBV12-5, with 12 bases aligning to TRBD2. The germline gives CDR1 LGHNT, CDR2 FRNRAP. The CDR3 sequence is 16 residues long. Trimming cost V 2 bases and J 5 bases; bases outside gene matches: 3. CDR3 sequence (DNA): TGTGCTAGTGGTTTGCGGCTAGCGGGGGGGACCGGGGAGCTGTTTTTT. Translation: CASGLRLAGGTGELFF.

This clonotype appeared a few times. This chain connects TRBV4-3 to TRBJ2-3; a weak D match, TRBD2 (6 bases). Germline CDR1 LGHNA, CDR2 YSLEER. The CDR3 consists of 15 residues. V was shortened by 1 base and J by 2 bases, with 10 bases between the two germline ends. Here the CDR3 reads CASSQGRGVTDTQYF. The CDR3, as DNA: TGCGCCAGCAGCCAAGGGAGGGGCGTCACAGATACGCAGTATTTT.

This clonotype has just a few counts. The genes are TRBV6-2 or TRBV6-3 and TRBJ2-2; D may match TRBD1 or TRBD2 (5 bases each). The V gene's germline CDR1 is MNHEY and CDR2 SVGEGT. CDR3 length: 13 amino acids. V shed 8 bases and J shed 3 bases, with 10 bases lying between them. The CDR3: CASSTGHTGELFF. As DNA, the CDR3 is TGTGCCAGCTCTACGGGACACACCGGGGAGCTGTTTTTT.

V gene TRBV5-1 combines with J gene TRBJ1-1, with 8 bases matching TRBD1. Germline assignment: CDR1 SGHRS and CDR2 YFSETQ. This CDR3 is 15 amino acids long. Unmatched junction bases numbered 4, after V lost 3 bases and J lost 0 bases. CDR3 nucleotides: TGCGCCAGCAGCTGGGAGGGACAGGTGAACACTGAAGCTTTCTTT. Protein sequence: CASSWEGQVNTEAFF.